Shown below are 6 T cell receptor beta chains from a single sample sequenced in a study of cytomegalovirus exposure and HLA in healthy donors. TCRdb's table, derived via immunoSEQ multiplex PCR, lists solely in-frame clones and lacks some. The table includes more than 150,000 clones, roughly 80% detected once. Sequencing was done on a sample of PBMCs. These TCRs come from a man between 18 and 29 years old in good health and CMV-seropositive.

The chain carries TRBV15 and TRBJ2-7, with D tentatively TRBD1 (6 bases). This CDR3 has 14 amino acids. Germline V gene data show CDR1 as LNHNV and CDR2 as YYDKDF (reference sequence). The V end lost 4 bases, the J end lost 4 bases, and 14 bases lay between the germline ends. The CDR3 DNA reads TGTGCCACCAGCAATACAGGGCGGTGGTACGAGCAGTACTTC. It translates to CATSNTGRWYEQYF.

The CDR3 is CASSLMDRGRGDEQYF. Written as DNA, the CDR3 is TGTGCCAGCAGCCTTATGGACAGGGGGCGGGGAGACGAGCAGTACTTC. J is TRBJ2-7 and V is TRBV5-4, with TRBD1 matching over 11 bases. From germline, CDR1 is SGHNT and CDR2 YYREEE (reference sequence). The CDR3 extends over 16 amino acids. V dropped 4 bases and J dropped 5; count of bases not matched to a gene: 11.

The chain employs TRBV7-9 and TRBJ2-7; 10 bases line up with TRBD1. CDR3 size: 18 residues. Trimming removed 1 base from V and 0 bases from J; junction bases left unmatched: 9. CDR1 is SEHNR, CDR2 FQNEAQ, per germline (reference sequence). CDR3 loop: CASSLGGGTGAISYEQYF. CDR3 coding DNA: TGTGCCAGCAGCTTAGGGGGGGGGACAGGGGCGATCTCCTACGAGCAGTACTTC.

The chain employs TRBV28 and TRBJ1-2; possible D gene TRBD1, 5 bases. This CDR3 spans 14 amino acids. Germline lookup yields CDR1 MDHEN and CDR2 SYDVKM. V shed 2 bases and J shed 7 bases, with 14 bases lying between them. As DNA, the CDR3 is TGTGCCAGCAGTTTAGGGGGGGGACTGGGTGGCTACACCTTC. Its protein product is CASSLGGGLGGYTF.

The J gene is TRBJ1-2, the V gene TRBV27; possible D gene TRBD1, 6 bases. V shed 2 bases and J shed 5 bases, with 18 bases lying between them. Per germline, CDR1 MNHEY and CDR2 SMNVEV (reference sequence). The CDR3 is 16 residues long. CDR3 nucleotides: TGTGCCAGCAGTTTAGCTCCTTTGGACAGCCCTTATGGCTACACCTTC. Its protein product is CASSLAPLDSPYGYTF.

In regard to this clone: A junction boundary mismatches the germline segment, possibly from a read error. The rearrangement links TRBV7-2 to TRBJ2-3; D uncertain. Germline V CDR1 and CDR2: SGHTA, FQGNSA. CDR3 length equals 13 residues. In DNA form, the CDR3 reads TGTGCCAGCAGCATAGCCTATGGAGATACGCAGTATTTT. This encodes CASSIAYGDTQYF.